Shown below are 2 T cell receptor beta chains from a single sample sequenced in a study of beta chain features in type 1 diabetes (dated by TCRdb to 2017 to 2018). Results the study describes overall, beyond this receptor: In all four CD4+ subsets, TCRB CDR3 length was moderately but significantly shorter in type 1 diabetes patients.

Antigens for these TCRs are unknown. Library preparation used the immunoSEQ multiplex PCR assay. All of the isolated RNA was reverse transcribed with the High Capacity cDNA Reverse Transcription Kit, so expressed TCRB transcripts were sequenced. Not all clones reach the TCRdb copy of this immuneACCESS table, which keeps in-frame sequences only. Checked studies attribute under half of the gap to unresolved V genes and leave the rest unexplained. This sample has around 260,000 clones in its table, and about 20% of those were observed once. 0.028% of the sample goes to the ten largest clones. Sequencing used naive CD4+ T cells from blood. Taken with the paper, the label for cell subset or site translates to: true naive CD4+ T cells. Receptors originate from a woman aged 40-49 years with type 1 diabetes.

A few counts support this clone. The chain links TRBV6-4 to TRBJ1-6, with unresolved D. V was clipped by 6 bases and J by 1 base, with 10 bases between them. CDR1 and CDR2 from the germline V gene are MRHNA and SNTAGT. The CDR3 loop spans 15 amino acids. CDR3 amino acids: CASSASGSYNSPLHF. The CDR3 DNA is TGTGCCAGCAGCGCCTCAGGTTCCTATAATTCACCCCTCCACTTT.

This clone showed up just a few times. The gene calls are TRBV5-1 and TRBJ2-3; 8 bases map to TRBD1. The junction had 8 bases not matched to a gene; V was cut back by 4 bases and J by 4 bases. The CDR3 has 15 amino acids. Germline CDR1 reads SGHRS; CDR2 reads YFSETQ. The chain's CDR3 is CASSPGQAPPDTQYF. The CDR3 DNA reads TGCGCCAGCAGCCCGGGACAGGCCCCCCCAGATACGCAGTATTTT.